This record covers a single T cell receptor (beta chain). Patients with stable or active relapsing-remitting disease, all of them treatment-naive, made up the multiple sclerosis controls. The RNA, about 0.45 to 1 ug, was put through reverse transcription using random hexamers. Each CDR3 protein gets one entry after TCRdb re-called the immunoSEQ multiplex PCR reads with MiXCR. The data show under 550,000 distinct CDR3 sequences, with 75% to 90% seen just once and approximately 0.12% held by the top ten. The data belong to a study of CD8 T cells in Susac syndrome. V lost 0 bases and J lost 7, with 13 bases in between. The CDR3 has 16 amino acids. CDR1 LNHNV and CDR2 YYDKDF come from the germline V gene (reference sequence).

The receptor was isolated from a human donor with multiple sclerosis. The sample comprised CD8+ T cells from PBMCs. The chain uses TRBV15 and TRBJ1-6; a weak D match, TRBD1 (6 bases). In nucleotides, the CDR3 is TGTGCCACCAGCAGAGATCGGCAGGGGAAGAATTCACCCCTCCACTTT. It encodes CATSRDRQGKNSPLHF.